What follows is one T cell receptor beta chain and its context. V was clipped by 1 base and J by 4 bases; unmatched bases: 3. Germline lookup yields CDR1 SGHDT and CDR2 YYEEEE. The CDR3 has 14 residues. This entry belongs to a study of blood T cell repertoires in COVID-19. Authors' methods: From reference gene primer amplification, estimates of nucleated cell counts were derived. The data were produced by immunoSEQ multiplex PCR, yet TCRdb's version contains in-frame clones alone and is incomplete. V, J and clone size are those of that table, while D and trimming were read from the DNA. Here the sample spans a few hundred thousand clones, around 84% being singletons.

This receptor was taken from a human donor in a cohort sampled during active COVID-19. The chain couples TRBV5-6 to TRBJ2-3; 7 bases line up with TRBD1. Sequencing was done on a sample of peripheral blood. CDR3 residues: CASSLPQGSDTQYF. The CDR3 nucleotides read TGTGCCAGCAGCTTGCCACAGGGGTCAGATACGCAGTATTTT.